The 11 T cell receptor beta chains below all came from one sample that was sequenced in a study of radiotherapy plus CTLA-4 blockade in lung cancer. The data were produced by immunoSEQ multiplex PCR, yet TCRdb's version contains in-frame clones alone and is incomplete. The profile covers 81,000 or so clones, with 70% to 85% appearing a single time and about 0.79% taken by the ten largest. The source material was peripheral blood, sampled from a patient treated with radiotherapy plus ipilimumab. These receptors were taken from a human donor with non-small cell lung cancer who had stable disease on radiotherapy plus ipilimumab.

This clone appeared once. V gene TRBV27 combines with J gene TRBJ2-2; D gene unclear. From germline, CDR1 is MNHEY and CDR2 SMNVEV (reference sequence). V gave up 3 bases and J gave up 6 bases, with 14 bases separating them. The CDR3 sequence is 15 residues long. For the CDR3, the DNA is TGTGCCAGCAGTTTCCGGGCTATACGCGCCGGGGAGCTGTTTTTT. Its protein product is CASSFRAIRAGELFF.

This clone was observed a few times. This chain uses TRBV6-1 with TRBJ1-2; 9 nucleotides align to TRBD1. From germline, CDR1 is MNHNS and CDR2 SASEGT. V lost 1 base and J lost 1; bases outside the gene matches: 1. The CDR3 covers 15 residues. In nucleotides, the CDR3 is TGTGCCAGCAGTGAAGGGGGACAGGGTAACTATGGCTACACCTTC. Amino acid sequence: CASSEGGQGNYGYTF.

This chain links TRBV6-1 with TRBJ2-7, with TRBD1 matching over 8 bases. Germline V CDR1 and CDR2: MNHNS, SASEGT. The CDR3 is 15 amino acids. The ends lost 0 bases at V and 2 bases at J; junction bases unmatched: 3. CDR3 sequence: CASSEAGTGPYEQYF. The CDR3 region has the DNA TGTGCCAGCAGTGAAGCTGGGACAGGACCCTACGAGCAGTACTTC.

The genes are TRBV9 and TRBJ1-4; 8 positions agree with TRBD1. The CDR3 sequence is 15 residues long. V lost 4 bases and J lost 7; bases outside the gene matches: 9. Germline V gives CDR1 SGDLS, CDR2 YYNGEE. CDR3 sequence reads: CASSLSGQEGEKLFF. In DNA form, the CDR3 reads TGTGCCAGCAGCCTCTCGGGACAGGAGGGTGAAAAACTGTTTTTT.

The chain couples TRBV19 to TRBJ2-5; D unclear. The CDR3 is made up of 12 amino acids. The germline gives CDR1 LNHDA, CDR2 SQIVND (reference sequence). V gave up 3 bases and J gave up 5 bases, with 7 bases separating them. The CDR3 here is CASSIGLETQYF. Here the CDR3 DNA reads TGTGCCAGTAGTATCGGGTTGGAGACCCAGTACTTC.

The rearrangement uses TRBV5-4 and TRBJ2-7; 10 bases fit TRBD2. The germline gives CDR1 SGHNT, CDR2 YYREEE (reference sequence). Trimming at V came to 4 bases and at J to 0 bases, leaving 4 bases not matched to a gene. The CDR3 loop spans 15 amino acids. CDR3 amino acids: CASSLGLAISYEQYF. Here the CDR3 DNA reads TGTGCCAGCAGCCTGGGACTAGCGATCTCCTACGAGCAGTACTTC.

As DNA, the CDR3 is TGTGCCAGCAGGCAGGGGGTCAATACGCAGTATTTT. As protein: CASRQGVNTQYF. The rearrangement links TRBV7-9 to TRBJ2-3, with 7 bases lining up with TRBD1. The CDR3 sequence is 12 residues long. Germline V gene data show CDR1 as SEHNR and CDR2 as FQNEAQ (reference sequence). J lost 7 bases, V lost 6 bases, and 4 bases had no gene match.

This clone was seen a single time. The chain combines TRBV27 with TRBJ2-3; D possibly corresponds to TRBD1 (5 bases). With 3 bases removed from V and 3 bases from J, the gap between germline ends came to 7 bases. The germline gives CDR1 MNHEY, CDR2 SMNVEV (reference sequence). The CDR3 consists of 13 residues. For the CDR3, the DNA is TGTGCCAGCAGTTTCCAGGGTACAGATACGCAGTATTTT. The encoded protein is CASSFQGTDTQYF.

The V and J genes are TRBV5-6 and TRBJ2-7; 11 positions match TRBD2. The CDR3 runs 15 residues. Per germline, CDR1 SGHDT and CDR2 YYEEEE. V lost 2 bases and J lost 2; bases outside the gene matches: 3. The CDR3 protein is CASSLPGLAAYEQYF. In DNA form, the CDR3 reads TGTGCCAGCAGCTTACCGGGACTAGCGGCCTACGAGCAGTACTTC.

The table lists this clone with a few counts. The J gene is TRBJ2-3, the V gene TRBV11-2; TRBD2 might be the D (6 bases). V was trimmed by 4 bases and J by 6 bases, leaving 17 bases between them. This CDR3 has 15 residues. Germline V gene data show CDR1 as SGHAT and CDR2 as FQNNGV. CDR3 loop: CASSSLAGPRDTQYF. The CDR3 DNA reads TGTGCCAGCAGCTCCCTCGCGGGGCCAAGGGATACGCAGTATTTT.

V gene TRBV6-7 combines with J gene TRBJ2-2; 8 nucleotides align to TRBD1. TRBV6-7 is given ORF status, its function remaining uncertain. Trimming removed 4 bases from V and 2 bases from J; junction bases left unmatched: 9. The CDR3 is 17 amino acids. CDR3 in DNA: TGTGCCAGCAGTTTCCGGGACAGGTTACTTAACACCGGGGAGCTGTTTTTT. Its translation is CASSFRDRLLNTGELFF.